Each of the 16 T cell receptor beta chains below was sequenced from the same sample in a study of shared clonotypes between healthy human individuals. Profiled with immunoSEQ multiplex PCR; TCRdb holds only in-frame clones, not every one. The profile shows about 1 million clones, approximately 72% of them singletons. Sequenced input: memory CD4+ T cells sorted from blood. Subset specified: CD45RA-negative fraction. The receptors here all came from a man between 18 and 29 years old in good health.

The CDR3 sequence: CASSPRGWAYEQYF. CDR3 nucleotide sequence: TGTGCCAGCAGCCCCAGGGGATGGGCCTACGAGCAGTACTTC. This chain connects TRBV6-1 to TRBJ2-7; the D gene is possibly TRBD1 (6 bases). Trimming pared 6 bases from V and 2 bases from J, leaving 14 bases between. CDR1 and CDR2 from the germline V gene are MNHNS and SASEGT. The CDR3 length is 14 residues.

This clone occurred once. The CDR3 DNA sequence: TGTGCCAGCAGTGAAATAAGCATCGGGGAGCTGTTTTTT. This translates into CASSEISIGELFF. This chain joins TRBV6-1 and TRBJ2-2; D is unresolved. The CDR3 sequence is 13 residues long. Germline lookup yields CDR1 MNHNS and CDR2 SASEGT. V lost 2 bases and J 7 bases, leaving 8 bases between the germline ends.

This rearrangement joins TRBV9 to TRBJ2-1; D gene ambiguous. Germline V gene data show CDR1 as SGDLS and CDR2 as YYNGEE. V was pared by 0 bases and J by 3 bases, with 10 bases between. This CDR3 comprises 15 residues. The CDR3 DNA follows: TGTGCCAGCAGCGTAGCGGGCGATATCTACAATGAGCAGTTCTTC. It translates to CASSVAGDIYNEQFF.

The chain is built from TRBV7-2 and TRBJ2-5; 10 bases map to TRBD2. The CDR3 sequence is 16 residues long. Germline-derived CDR1 and CDR2 are SGHTA and FQGNSA. V was clipped by 3 bases and J by 2 bases; unmatched bases: 6. CDR3 loop: CASSFSGGTGQETQYF. CDR3 sequence (DNA): TGTGCCAGCAGCTTTAGCGGGGGGACAGGTCAAGAGACCCAGTACTTC.

The J gene is TRBJ2-7, the V gene TRBV19; D is undetermined. V was trimmed by 6 bases and J by 5 bases, leaving 23 bases between them. The CDR3 spans 16 residues. Germline V gene sequence: CDR1 LNHDA, CDR2 SQIVND (reference sequence). The DNA for the CDR3 is TGTGCCAGTAGCCCGCAGAGGACCGATGTACCCCACGAGCAGTACTTC. This translates into CASSPQRTDVPHEQYF. Looking up the rest from reference TRBV19 and TRBJ2-7 gives the full variable domain: DGGITQSPKYLFRKEGQNVTLSCEQNLNHDAMYWYRQDPGQGLRLIYYSQIVNDFQKGDIAEGYSVSREKKESFPLTVTSAQKNPTAFYLCASSPQRTDVPHEQYFGPGTRLTVT.

This chain uses TRBV28 with TRBJ1-2; 7 bases are a match to TRBD1. Germline CDR1 reads MDHEN; CDR2 reads SYDVKM. The ends lost 8 bases at V and 4 bases at J; junction bases unmatched: 13. The CDR3 has 15 residues. CDR3 bases: TGTGCCAGCTACCCCTCGCAGGGGGGTGTCTATGGCTACACCTTC. Its translation: CASYPSQGGVYGYTF.

In its sample, this clone was seen a few times. The chain combines TRBV19 with TRBJ1-5; 7 nucleotides align to TRBD1. V was clipped by 7 bases and J by 0 bases; unmatched bases: 6. The CDR3 runs 15 residues. CDR1 is LNHDA, CDR2 SQIVND, per germline (reference sequence). The DNA for the CDR3 is TGTGCCAGTACCACGACAGGGAATAGCAATCAGCCCCAGCATTTT. Translated, it gives CASTTTGNSNQPQHF.

The J gene is TRBJ2-1, the V gene TRBV6-5, with unresolved D. The germline V gene has CDR1 MNHEY and CDR2 SVGAGI. This CDR3 has 15 amino acids. V gave up 2 bases and J gave up 7 bases, with 15 bases separating them. The CDR3 spells CASSYRILGKNEQFF. Written as DNA, the CDR3 is TGTGCCAGCAGTTACAGGATCCTCGGTAAGAATGAGCAGTTCTTC.

CDR3: CAWVVGGGGYTF. CDR3 DNA: TGTGCCTGGGTCGTAGGTGGGGGTGGCTACACCTTC. The chain uses TRBV30 and TRBJ1-2; D perhaps matches TRBD1 (5 bases). CDR3 length equals 12 residues. Germline V gene data show CDR1 as GTSNPN and CDR2 as SVGIG (reference sequence). Trimming pared 5 bases from V and 7 bases from J, leaving 14 bases between.

This clone was detected only a few times. The genes are TRBV30 and TRBJ2-5; D not resolved. CDR1 is GTSNPN and CDR2 is SVGIG in the germline V gene (reference sequence). V was shortened by 1 base and J by 5 bases, with 14 bases between the two germline ends. CDR3 length equals 14 residues. CDR3 nucleotides: TGTGCCTGGAGTGGTGCCGGCAGGCTGGAGACCCAGTACTTC. Translating gives CAWSGAGRLETQYF.

This chain connects TRBV7-2 to TRBJ1-2; 7 bases line up with TRBD1. This CDR3 is 17 amino acids long. CDR1 and CDR2 (germline): SGHTA, FQGNSA. V trimming: 5 bases; J trimming: 0 bases; junction bases outside the gene matches: 12. The CDR3 spells CASSAHTRGLSNYGYTF. In DNA form, the CDR3 reads TGTGCCAGCAGCGCCCATACGAGGGGGCTCTCTAACTATGGCTACACCTTC.

This clone has just a few counts. It differs at one base from a far larger clone, so likely a read error. The same CDR3 also results from other DNA sequences found in this sample. This chain uses TRBV6-1 with TRBJ1-1; D is undetermined. V dropped 6 bases and J dropped 1 base, with 3 bases sitting between them. CDR3 length: 11 amino acids. Germline CDR1 reads MNHNS; CDR2 reads SASEGT. The CDR3 coding sequence is TGTGCCAGCAGAGAGAACACTGAAGCTTTCTTT. Protein: CASRENTEAFF.

The CDR3 spells CASSYQGGGGYTF. The CDR3 DNA reads as TGTGCCAGCAGTTATCAAGGGGGTGGTGGCTACACCTTC. J is TRBJ1-2 and V is TRBV6-6; possibly TRBD1 for D (6 bases). Germline V gene data show CDR1 as MNHNY and CDR2 as SVGAGI (reference sequence). The CDR3 loop spans 13 amino acids. Trimming shortened V by 3 bases and J by 7 bases, and 12 bases separated the two germline ends.

The chain combines TRBV7-9 with TRBJ1-6, with 10 nucleotides matching TRBD1. This CDR3 has 15 amino acids. The trim removed 3 bases at V and 7 bases at J, leaving 3 bases unmatched. Per germline, CDR1 SEHNR and CDR2 FQNEAQ (reference sequence). The CDR3 coding sequence is TGTGCCAGCAGCTTGGGGACAGGGGCCAATTCACCCCTCCACTTT. Translating it yields CASSLGTGANSPLHF.

This chain joins TRBV5-5 and TRBJ2-7, with 8 bases fitting TRBD2. CDR3 length equals 17 residues. Germline lookup yields CDR1 SGHKS and CDR2 YYEKEE (reference sequence). The V and J ends lost 3 bases and 1 base, in that order; junction bases with no gene match: 12. CDR3 protein: CASSSRSSGSASYEQYF. Written as DNA, the CDR3 is TGTGCCAGCAGCTCTAGGTCTAGCGGGTCAGCATCCTACGAGCAGTACTTC.

In the case of this clone: This specimen includes other DNA sequences encoding the same CDR3. The chain couples TRBV7-2 to TRBJ2-7; TRBD2 matches 8 bases. The CDR3 loop spans 14 amino acids. Looked up from germline, CDR1 is SGHTA and CDR2 is FQGNSA. The V gene end was trimmed by 5 bases and the J gene end by 3 bases; junction bases not matched to a gene: 6. CDR3 DNA: TGTGCCAGCAGCCCCTCCAGCGGGGGCTACGAGCAGTACTTC. The encoded protein is CASSPSSGGYEQYF.